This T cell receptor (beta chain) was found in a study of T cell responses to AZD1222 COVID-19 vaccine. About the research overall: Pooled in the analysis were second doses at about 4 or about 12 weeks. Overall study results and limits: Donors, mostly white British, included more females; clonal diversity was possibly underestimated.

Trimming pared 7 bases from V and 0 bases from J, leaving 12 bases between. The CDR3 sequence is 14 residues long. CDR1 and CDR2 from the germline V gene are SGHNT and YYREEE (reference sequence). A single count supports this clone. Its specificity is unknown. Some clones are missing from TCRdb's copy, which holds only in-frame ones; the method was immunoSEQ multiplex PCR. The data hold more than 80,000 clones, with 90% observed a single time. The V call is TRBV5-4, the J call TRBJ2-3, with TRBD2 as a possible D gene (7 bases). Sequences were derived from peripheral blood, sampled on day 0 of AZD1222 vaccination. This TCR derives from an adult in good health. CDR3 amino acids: CASGGAGSTDTQYF. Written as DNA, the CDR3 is TGTGCCAGCGGGGGGGCGGGGAGCACAGATACGCAGTATTTT.